Listed below are T cell receptor beta chains from one sample, sequenced in a study of response to subunit inactivated influenza vaccine. TCRdb reanalysed the RT-PCR reads using MiXCR and keeps one entry per CDR3 protein. The sample contains fewer than 350,000 distinct CDR3 sequences, around a fifth of which appear only once. The sample consisted of PBMCs from blood, taken around 22 months after vaccination. The receptor set was obtained from a man between 50 and 70 years old who received an inactivated influenza vaccine. Each CDR3 is given with its conserved first and last residue. Each record gives: V gene, CDR3 length, J gene, clone size, D gene, CDR3 DNA, CDR3 protein. A D gene is named only where the DNA matches it firmly. For some rows the clone size is stated as once, few or many, or as a class when expanded; others skip it.

V gene: TRBV6-2/TRBV6-3
CDR3 length: 14
J gene: TRBJ1-5
clone size: NA
D gene: NA
CDR3 DNA: TGTGCCAGCAGTTACTCGTATGGGAATCAGCCCCAGCATTTT
CDR3 protein: CASSYSYGNQPQHF

V gene: TRBV5-1
CDR3 length: 15
J gene: TRBJ2-1
clone size: NA
D gene: TRBD1
CDR3 DNA: TGCGCCAGCAGCCGTGGACAGGGGGGATTCAATGAGCAGTTCTTC
CDR3 protein: CASSRGQGGFNEQFF

V gene: TRBV5-1
CDR3 length: 13
J gene: TRBJ1-1
clone size: NA
D gene: NA
CDR3 DNA: TGCGCCAGCAGCTTGAGCACGAACACTGAAGCTTTCTTT
CDR3 protein: CASSLSTNTEAFF

V gene: TRBV15
CDR3 length: 16
J gene: TRBJ2-7
clone size: few
D gene: TRBD2
CDR3 DNA: TGTGCCACCAGCAGACGGACTAGCGGGAGGGCCGACGAGCAGTACTTC
CDR3 protein: CATSRRTSGRADEQYF

V gene: TRBV29-1
CDR3 length: 13
J gene: TRBJ1-4
clone size: NA
D gene: NA
CDR3 DNA: TGCAGCGTTCGGAACAGGGAGGCGGAAAAACTGTTTTTT
CDR3 protein: CSVRNREAEKLFF

V gene: TRBV7-2
CDR3 length: 16
J gene: TRBJ1-6
clone size: few
D gene: NA
CDR3 DNA: TGTGCCAGCAGCGCCTCGCTCGCGGACATCAATTCACCCCTCCACTTT
CDR3 protein: CASSASLADINSPLHF

V gene: TRBV29-1
CDR3 length: 12
J gene: TRBJ2-5
clone size: NA
D gene: NA
CDR3 DNA: TGCAGCGTTGATTTGGTCGGAGAGACCCAGTACTTC
CDR3 protein: CSVDLVGETQYF

V gene: TRBV6-5
CDR3 length: 14
J gene: TRBJ2-6
clone size: many
D gene: NA
CDR3 DNA: TGTGCCAGCAGTTCTGGGTCTGGGGCCAACGTCCTGACTTTC
CDR3 protein: CASSSGSGANVLTF

V gene: TRBV20-1
CDR3 length: 14
J gene: TRBJ1-2
clone size: few
D gene: NA
CDR3 DNA: TGCAGTGCCCTGAGTCCGAGCTGGAACTATGGCTACACCTTC
CDR3 protein: CSALSPSWNYGYTF

V gene: TRBV27
CDR3 length: 14
J gene: TRBJ1-2
clone size: few
D gene: NA
CDR3 DNA: TGTGCCAGCAGTTTGAAGGGAGGGAACTATGGCTACACCTTC
CDR3 protein: CASSLKGGNYGYTF

V gene: TRBV28
CDR3 length: 13
J gene: TRBJ1-2
clone size: few
D gene: NA
CDR3 DNA: TGTGCCAGCTTGAGATCTTCTAACTATGGCTACACCTTC
CDR3 protein: CASLRSSNYGYTF

V gene: TRBV27
CDR3 length: 14
J gene: TRBJ1-2
clone size: NA
D gene: NA
CDR3 DNA: TGTGCCAGCAGTTTATCCCCAGCCGTATATGGCTACACCTTC
CDR3 protein: CASSLSPAVYGYTF

V gene: TRBV19
CDR3 length: 11
J gene: TRBJ1-4
clone size: many
D gene: NA
CDR3 DNA: TGTGCCAGTAGTATTCGTGAAAAACTGTTTTTT
CDR3 protein: CASSIREKLFF

V gene: TRBV4-1
CDR3 length: 18
J gene: TRBJ1-6
clone size: NA
D gene: NA
CDR3 DNA: TGCGCCAGCAGCCAAGATTTTTACGGGGGGCGCGGTAATTCACCCCTCCACTTT
CDR3 protein: CASSQDFYGGRGNSPLHF

V gene: TRBV18
CDR3 length: 13
J gene: TRBJ1-4
clone size: once
D gene: NA
CDR3 DNA: TGTGCCAGCTCACAGTTACCTAATGAAAAACTGTTTTTT
CDR3 protein: CASSQLPNEKLFF

V gene: TRBV6-1
CDR3 length: 14
J gene: TRBJ1-1
clone size: many
D gene: NA
CDR3 DNA: TGTGCCAGCGGTGTATCTTGGGTGAACACTGAAGCTTTCTTT
CDR3 protein: CASGVSWVNTEAFF

V gene: TRBV7-2
CDR3 length: 12
J gene: TRBJ2-7
clone size: few
D gene: TRBD2
CDR3 DNA: TGTGCCAGCAGAGCGGGAGGAGGTGAGCAGTACTTC
CDR3 protein: CASRAGGGEQYF

V gene: TRBV3-1
CDR3 length: 14
J gene: TRBJ1-5
clone size: few
D gene: NA
CDR3 DNA: TGTGCCAGCAGCCAAGGACAAGCTAATCAGCCCCAGCATTTT
CDR3 protein: CASSQGQANQPQHF

V gene: TRBV20-1
CDR3 length: 14
J gene: TRBJ1-1
clone size: NA
D gene: NA
CDR3 DNA: TGCAGTGCCCCTAGGGGAGCGGGGCTCCCTGAAGCTTTCTTT
CDR3 protein: CSAPRGAGLPEAFF

V gene: TRBV4-3
CDR3 length: 13
J gene: TRBJ1-6
clone size: NA
D gene: NA
CDR3 DNA: TGCGCCAGCAGCCAAGGGCACGATTCACCCCTCCACTTT
CDR3 protein: CASSQGHDSPLHF

V gene: TRBV18
CDR3 length: 14
J gene: TRBJ2-7
clone size: few
D gene: TRBD1
CDR3 DNA: TGTGCCAGCTCACCAGCGGGACAGGGCTACGAGCAGTACTTC
CDR3 protein: CASSPAGQGYEQYF

V gene: TRBV5-4
CDR3 length: 15
J gene: TRBJ1-4
clone size: NA
D gene: TRBD1
CDR3 DNA: TGTGCCAGCAGCTACGGACAGGGCAGGAATGAAAAACTGTTTTTT
CDR3 protein: CASSYGQGRNEKLFF

V gene: TRBV4-3
CDR3 length: 17
J gene: TRBJ1-6
clone size: many
D gene: NA
CDR3 DNA: TGCGCCAGCAGCCAAGGAGGGCGGGGATCCTATAATTCACCCCTCCACTTT
CDR3 protein: CASSQGGRGSYNSPLHF

V gene: TRBV10-3
CDR3 length: 16
J gene: TRBJ1-5
clone size: few
D gene: NA
CDR3 DNA: TGTGCCATCAGTGAGAGCAGGGGATATGGCAATCAGCCCCAGCATTTT
CDR3 protein: CAISESRGYGNQPQHF

V gene: TRBV29-1
CDR3 length: 14
J gene: TRBJ1-1
clone size: NA
D gene: TRBD1
CDR3 DNA: TGCAGCGTCAGACTGGGACAGGGGAACACTGAAGCTATCTTT
CDR3 protein: CSVRLGQGNTEAIF

V gene: TRBV3-1
CDR3 length: 12
J gene: TRBJ1-1
clone size: once
D gene: NA
CDR3 DNA: TGTGCCAGCAGCCAACCGGGCAATGAAGCTTTCTTT
CDR3 protein: CASSQPGNEAFF

V gene: TRBV4-1
CDR3 length: 15
J gene: TRBJ1-1
clone size: NA
D gene: NA
CDR3 DNA: TGCGCCAGCAGCCAGTTTAATGGCCCGAACACTGAAGCTTTCTTT
CDR3 protein: CASSQFNGPNTEAFF

V gene: TRBV6-5
CDR3 length: 15
J gene: TRBJ1-6
clone size: few
D gene: TRBD1
CDR3 DNA: TGTGCCAGCAGTTACGCCGGGACAGGAAAATCACCCCTCCACTTT
CDR3 protein: CASSYAGTGKSPLHF

V gene: TRBV11-2
CDR3 length: 17
J gene: TRBJ1-5
clone size: NA
D gene: TRBD1
CDR3 DNA: TGTGCCAGCAGCTTAGAGGCGACAGGGCTTCTAGCTCAGCCCCAGCATTTT
CDR3 protein: CASSLEATGLLAQPQHF

V gene: TRBV6-2/TRBV6-3
CDR3 length: 19
J gene: TRBJ1-3
clone size: NA
D gene: NA
CDR3 DNA: TGTGCCAGCAGTTCCTTCACAACATGGGACACCTACTCTGGAAACACCATATATTTT
CDR3 protein: CASSSFTTWDTYSGNTIYF

V gene: TRBV7-2
CDR3 length: 16
J gene: TRBJ1-6
clone size: NA
D gene: NA
CDR3 DNA: TGTGCCAGCAGCTTACAGGCTGCATCCTATAATTCACCCCTCCACTTT
CDR3 protein: CASSLQAASYNSPLHF

V gene: TRBV4-2
CDR3 length: 16
J gene: TRBJ1-6
clone size: many
D gene: NA
CDR3 DNA: TGTGCCAGCAGCCAAGATGGGCAGCTTTCTAATTCACCCCTCCACTTT
CDR3 protein: CASSQDGQLSNSPLHF

V gene: TRBV11-2
CDR3 length: 15
J gene: TRBJ2-5
clone size: NA
D gene: TRBD1
CDR3 DNA: TGTGCCAGCAGCTCCCAGACAGGGCCTCAAGAGACCCAGTACTTC
CDR3 protein: CASSSQTGPQETQYF

V gene: TRBV7-6
CDR3 length: 17
J gene: TRBJ2-3
clone size: NA
D gene: TRBD2
CDR3 DNA: TGTGCCAGCAGCTTAGTTACTAGCGGGAGGTACCCAGATACGCAGTATTTT
CDR3 protein: CASSLVTSGRYPDTQYF

V gene: TRBV4-2
CDR3 length: 14
J gene: TRBJ2-2
clone size: few
D gene: TRBD2
CDR3 DNA: TGTGCCAGCAGCCAAGATAACGGGGGGGGCCAACCGGTTTTT
CDR3 protein: CASSQDNGGGQPVF

V gene: TRBV5-1
CDR3 length: 14
J gene: TRBJ1-1
clone size: few
D gene: TRBD1
CDR3 DNA: TGCGCCAGCAGCTTGTGGGGACAGGGAACTGAAGCTTTCTTT
CDR3 protein: CASSLWGQGTEAFF

V gene: TRBV20-1
CDR3 length: 13
J gene: TRBJ1-1
clone size: NA
D gene: TRBD1
CDR3 DNA: TGCAGTGCTAATGACAGGGGGGGGACTGAAGCTTTCTTT
CDR3 protein: CSANDRGGTEAFF

V gene: TRBV7-8
CDR3 length: 16
J gene: TRBJ2-1
clone size: NA
D gene: TRBD2
CDR3 DNA: TGTGCCAGCAGCTTAGCTGCGGGAGCGGTGTACAATGAGCAGTTCTTC
CDR3 protein: CASSLAAGAVYNEQFF

V gene: TRBV11-1
CDR3 length: 17
J gene: TRBJ2-3
clone size: NA
D gene: TRBD1
CDR3 DNA: TGTGCCAGCACCTCGCGGACAGGGACGAGTAACGAAGATACGCAGTATTTT
CDR3 protein: CASTSRTGTSNEDTQYF

V gene: TRBV20-1
CDR3 length: 13
J gene: TRBJ1-1
clone size: few
D gene: TRBD1
CDR3 DNA: TGCAGTGTTAGGGACAGGGTGAACACTGAAGCTTTCTTT
CDR3 protein: CSVRDRVNTEAFF

V gene: TRBV5-5
CDR3 length: 15
J gene: TRBJ1-4
clone size: many
D gene: NA
CDR3 DNA: TGTGCCAGCATTACTTTCCCAGGGGCTAATGAAAAACTGTTTTTT
CDR3 protein: CASITFPGANEKLFF

V gene: TRBV12-3/TRBV12-4
CDR3 length: 13
J gene: TRBJ2-7
clone size: NA
D gene: TRBD1
CDR3 DNA: TGTGCCAGCAGACTTTCAGGGGGATACGAGCAGTACTTC
CDR3 protein: CASRLSGGYEQYF

V gene: TRBV3-1
CDR3 length: 13
J gene: TRBJ1-2
clone size: NA
D gene: NA
CDR3 DNA: TGTGCCAGCAGTCAAGACACCAACTATGGCTACACCTTC
CDR3 protein: CASSQDTNYGYTF

V gene: TRBV7-6
CDR3 length: 13
J gene: TRBJ2-1
clone size: NA
D gene: NA
CDR3 DNA: TGTGCCAGCAGCCCCCGGCCAAACAATGAGCAGTTCTTC
CDR3 protein: CASSPRPNNEQFF

V gene: TRBV20-1
CDR3 length: 14
J gene: TRBJ1-1
clone size: NA
D gene: TRBD1
CDR3 DNA: TGCAGTGCTATGCCCGGGACAGGGGGCACTGAAGCTTTCTTT
CDR3 protein: CSAMPGTGGTEAFF

V gene: TRBV29-1
CDR3 length: 12
J gene: TRBJ1-1
clone size: many
D gene: NA
CDR3 DNA: TGCAGCGTTGGAGACCCGAACACTGAAGCTTTCTTT
CDR3 protein: CSVGDPNTEAFF

V gene: TRBV5-1
CDR3 length: 17
J gene: TRBJ2-1
clone size: few
D gene: NA
CDR3 DNA: TGCGCCAGCAGCTTGGTGGCGGGGAAGAGCTCCTACAATGAGCAGTTCTTC
CDR3 protein: CASSLVAGKSSYNEQFF

V gene: TRBV28
CDR3 length: 15
J gene: TRBJ1-5
clone size: few
D gene: TRBD1
CDR3 DNA: TGTGCCAGCAGTTTTCAGGACAGGGGCTATCAGCCCCAGCATTTT
CDR3 protein: CASSFQDRGYQPQHF

V gene: TRBV29-1
CDR3 length: 12
J gene: TRBJ2-6
clone size: many
D gene: NA
CDR3 DNA: TGCAGCGCTGACTTTACGGCCAACGTCCTGACTTTC
CDR3 protein: CSADFTANVLTF

V gene: TRBV6-2/TRBV6-3
CDR3 length: 14
J gene: TRBJ1-2
clone size: few
D gene: NA
CDR3 DNA: TGTGCCAGCAGTTACATCCCAGCGGTGGATGGCTACACCTTC
CDR3 protein: CASSYIPAVDGYTF